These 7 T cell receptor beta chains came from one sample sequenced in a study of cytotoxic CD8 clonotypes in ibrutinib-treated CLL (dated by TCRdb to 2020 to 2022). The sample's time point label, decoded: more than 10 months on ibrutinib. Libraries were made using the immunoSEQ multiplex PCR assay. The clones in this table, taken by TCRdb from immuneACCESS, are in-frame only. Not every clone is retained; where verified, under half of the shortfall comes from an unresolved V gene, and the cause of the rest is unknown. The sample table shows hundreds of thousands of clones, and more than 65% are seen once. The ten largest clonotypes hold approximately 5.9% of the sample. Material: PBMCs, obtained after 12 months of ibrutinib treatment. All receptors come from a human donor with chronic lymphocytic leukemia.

The DNA for the CDR3 is TGTGCCAGCAGTTTGTTTGGACAGGCGAGGGGTGAGCAGTACTTC. Translation: CASSLFGQARGEQYF. The gene calls are TRBV6-5 and TRBJ2-7, with 7 bases that match TRBD1. The CDR3 runs 15 residues. Losses at the gene ends were 4 bases for V and 7 bases for J; bases not matched to a gene: 13. Germline V gives CDR1 MNHEY, CDR2 SVGAGI.

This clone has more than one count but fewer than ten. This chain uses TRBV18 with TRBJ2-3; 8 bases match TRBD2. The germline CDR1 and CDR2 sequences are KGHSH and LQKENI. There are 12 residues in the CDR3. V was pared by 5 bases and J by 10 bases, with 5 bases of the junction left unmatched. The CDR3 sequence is CASSSREGAQYF. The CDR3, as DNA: TGTGCCAGCTCATCCCGGGAGGGGGCGCAGTATTTT.

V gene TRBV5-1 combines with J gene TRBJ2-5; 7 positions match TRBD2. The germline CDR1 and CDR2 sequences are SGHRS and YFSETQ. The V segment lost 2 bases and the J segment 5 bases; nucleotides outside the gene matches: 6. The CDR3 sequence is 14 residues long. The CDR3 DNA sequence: TGCGCCAGCAGCTTCGAGGGACTACTCGAGACCCAGTACTTC. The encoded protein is CASSFEGLLETQYF. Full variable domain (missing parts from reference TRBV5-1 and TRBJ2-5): KAGVTQTPRYLIKTRGQQVTLSCSPISGHRSVSWYQQTPGQGLQFLFEYFSETQRNKGNFPGRFSGRQFSNSRSEMNVSTLELGDSALYLCASSFEGLLETQYFGPGTRLLVL.

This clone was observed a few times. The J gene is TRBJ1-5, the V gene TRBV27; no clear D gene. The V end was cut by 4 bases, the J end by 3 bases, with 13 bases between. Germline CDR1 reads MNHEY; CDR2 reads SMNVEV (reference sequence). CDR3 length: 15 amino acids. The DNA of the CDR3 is TGTGCCAGCAGTTCCCTAGATAACACCAATCAGCCCCAGCATTTT. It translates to CASSSLDNTNQPQHF.

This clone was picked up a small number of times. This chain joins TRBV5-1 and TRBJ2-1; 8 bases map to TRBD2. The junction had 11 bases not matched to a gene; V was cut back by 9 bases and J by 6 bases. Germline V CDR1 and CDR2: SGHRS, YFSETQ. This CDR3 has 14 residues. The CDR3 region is CATRGLAEFNEQFF. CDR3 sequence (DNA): TGCGCCACACGTGGACTAGCAGAGTTCAATGAGCAGTTCTTC.

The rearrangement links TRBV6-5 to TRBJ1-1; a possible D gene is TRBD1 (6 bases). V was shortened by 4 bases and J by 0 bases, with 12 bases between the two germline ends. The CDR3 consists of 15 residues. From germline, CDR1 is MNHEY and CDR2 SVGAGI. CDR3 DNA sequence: TGTGCCAGCAGTTTTGAGGGGGTCATGAACACTGAAGCTTTCTTT. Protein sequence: CASSFEGVMNTEAFF.

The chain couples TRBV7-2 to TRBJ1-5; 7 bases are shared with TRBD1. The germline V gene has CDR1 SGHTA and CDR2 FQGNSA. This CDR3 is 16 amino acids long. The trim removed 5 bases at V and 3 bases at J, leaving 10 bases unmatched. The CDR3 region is CASSQGVQVNNQPQHF. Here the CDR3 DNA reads TGTGCCAGCAGCCAGGGGGTACAGGTCAACAATCAGCCCCAGCATTTT. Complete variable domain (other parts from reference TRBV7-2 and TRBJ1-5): GAGVSQSPSNKVTEKGKDVELRCDPISGHTALYWYRQSLGQGLEFLIYFQGNSAPDKSGLPSDRFSAERTGGSVSTLTIQRTQQEDSAVYLCASSQGVQVNNQPQHFGDGTRLSIL.